This T cell receptor beta chain derives from a study of OX40 agonist ivuxolimab in advanced cancers. Study-wide context: Ivuxolimab, an antibody that agonizes OX40 (CD134), was administered to the patients. The eligibility criteria allowed prior anti-PD-1, anti-PD-L1 or anti-CTLA-4 therapy, and approximately 42% had some. At 65% to 90% male, the cohort had a mean age of roughly 60 years, ranging from roughly 20 to 90.

Study results and limitations: Normalized T-cell clonal expansion was also low in some nonresponders.

CDR1 is MNHEY and CDR2 is SVGAGI in the germline V gene. CDR3 length: 15 amino acids. Measured with immunoSEQ multiplex PCR; TCRdb has only the in-frame clones, and not every one. The repertoire holds around 80,000 clones, with roughly 86% as singletons. Concerning this clone: No antigen is known for it. At one boundary the junction diverges from the germline segment, which might be a read error.

Material: CD4+ or CD8+ T cells sorted from blood, obtained in a trial of the OX40 agonist ivuxolimab. This sequence joins TRBV6-5 and TRBJ1-1; TRBD1 agrees at 9 bases. The receptor was isolated from an adult with an advanced solid tumor such as melanoma, head and neck, liver or kidney cancer. This CDR3 reads CVSSSGTGWNTEAFF. In DNA, the CDR3 is TGTGTCAGCAGTTCCGGGACAGGGTGGAACACTGAAGCTTTCTTT.